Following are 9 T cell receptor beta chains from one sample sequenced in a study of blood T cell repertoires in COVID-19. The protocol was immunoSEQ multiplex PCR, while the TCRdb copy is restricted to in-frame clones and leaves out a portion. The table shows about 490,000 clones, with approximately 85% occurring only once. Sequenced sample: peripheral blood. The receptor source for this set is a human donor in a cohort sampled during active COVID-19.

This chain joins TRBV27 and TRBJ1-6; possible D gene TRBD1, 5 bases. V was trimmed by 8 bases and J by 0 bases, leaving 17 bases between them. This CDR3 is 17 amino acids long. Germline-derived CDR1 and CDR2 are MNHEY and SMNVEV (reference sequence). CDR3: CASRSSAGLSYNSPLHF. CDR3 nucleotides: TGTGCCAGCCGCTCGTCGGCGGGGCTCTCCTATAATTCACCCCTCCACTTT.

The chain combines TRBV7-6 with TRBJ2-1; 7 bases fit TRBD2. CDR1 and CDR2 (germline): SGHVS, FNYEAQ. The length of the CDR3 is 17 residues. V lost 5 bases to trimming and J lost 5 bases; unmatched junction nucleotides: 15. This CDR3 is CASSTQGTGGKNNEQFF. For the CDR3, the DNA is TGTGCCAGCAGCACCCAGGGCACGGGAGGCAAAAACAATGAGCAGTTCTTC.

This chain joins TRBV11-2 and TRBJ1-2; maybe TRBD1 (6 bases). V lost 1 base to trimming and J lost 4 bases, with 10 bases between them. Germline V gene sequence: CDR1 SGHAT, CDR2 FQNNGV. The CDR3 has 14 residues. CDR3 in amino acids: CASSLVGQTYGYTF. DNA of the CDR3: TGTGCCAGCAGCTTAGTCGGACAGACCTATGGCTACACCTTC. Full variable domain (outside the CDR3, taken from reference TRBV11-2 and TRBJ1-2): EAGVAQSPRYKIIEKRQSVAFWCNPISGHATLYWYQQILGQGPKLLIQFQNNGVVDDSQLPKDRFSAERLKGVDSTLKIQPAKLEDSAVYLCASSLVGQTYGYTFGSGTRLTVV.

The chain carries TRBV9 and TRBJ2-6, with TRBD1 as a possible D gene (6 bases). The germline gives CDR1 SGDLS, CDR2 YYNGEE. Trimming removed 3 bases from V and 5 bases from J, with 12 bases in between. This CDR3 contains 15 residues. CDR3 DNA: TGTGCCAGCAGCGCCCAGGGGCATAGGGCCAACGTCCTGACTTTC. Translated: CASSAQGHRANVLTF. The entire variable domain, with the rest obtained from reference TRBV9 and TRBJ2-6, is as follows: DSGVTQTPKHLITATGQRVTLRCSPRSGDLSVYWYQQSLDQGLQFLIQYYNGEERAKGNILERFSAQQFPDLHSELNLSSLELGDSALYFCASSAQGHRANVLTFGAGSRLTVL.

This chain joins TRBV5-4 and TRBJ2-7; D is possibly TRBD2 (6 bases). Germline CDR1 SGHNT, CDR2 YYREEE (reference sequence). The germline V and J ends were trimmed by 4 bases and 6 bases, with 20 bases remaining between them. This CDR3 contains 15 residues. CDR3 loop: CASSGGTVSLTEQYF. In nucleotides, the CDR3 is TGTGCCAGCAGCGGAGGGACTGTGAGCTTAACCGAGCAGTACTTC.

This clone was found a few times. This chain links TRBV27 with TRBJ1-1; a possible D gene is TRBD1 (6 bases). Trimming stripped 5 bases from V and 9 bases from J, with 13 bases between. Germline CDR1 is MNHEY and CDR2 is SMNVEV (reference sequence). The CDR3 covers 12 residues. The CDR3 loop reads CASSLYQGKAFF. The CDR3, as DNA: TGTGCCAGCAGTCTATACCAGGGGAAAGCTTTCTTT.

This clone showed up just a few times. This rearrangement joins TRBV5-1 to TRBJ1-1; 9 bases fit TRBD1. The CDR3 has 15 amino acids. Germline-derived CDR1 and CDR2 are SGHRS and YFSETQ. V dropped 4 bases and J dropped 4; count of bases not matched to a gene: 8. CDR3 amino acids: CASSPAGTGITEAFF. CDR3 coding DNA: TGCGCCAGCAGCCCGGCGGGGACAGGGATCACTGAAGCTTTCTTT.

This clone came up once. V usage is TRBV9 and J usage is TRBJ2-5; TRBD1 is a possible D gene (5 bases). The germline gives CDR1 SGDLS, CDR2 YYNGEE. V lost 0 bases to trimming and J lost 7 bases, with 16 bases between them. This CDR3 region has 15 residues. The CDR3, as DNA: TGTGCCAGCAGCGTAGACGTTTTGACAGTGGGGACCCAGTACTTC. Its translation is CASSVDVLTVGTQYF.

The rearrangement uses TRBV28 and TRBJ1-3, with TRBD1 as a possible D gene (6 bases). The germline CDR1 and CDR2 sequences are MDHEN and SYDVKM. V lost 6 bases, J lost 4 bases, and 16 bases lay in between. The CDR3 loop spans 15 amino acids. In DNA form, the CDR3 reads TGTGCCAGCAGCGACAGAAGCGGGACAGGAAACACCATATATTTT. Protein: CASSDRSGTGNTIYF.